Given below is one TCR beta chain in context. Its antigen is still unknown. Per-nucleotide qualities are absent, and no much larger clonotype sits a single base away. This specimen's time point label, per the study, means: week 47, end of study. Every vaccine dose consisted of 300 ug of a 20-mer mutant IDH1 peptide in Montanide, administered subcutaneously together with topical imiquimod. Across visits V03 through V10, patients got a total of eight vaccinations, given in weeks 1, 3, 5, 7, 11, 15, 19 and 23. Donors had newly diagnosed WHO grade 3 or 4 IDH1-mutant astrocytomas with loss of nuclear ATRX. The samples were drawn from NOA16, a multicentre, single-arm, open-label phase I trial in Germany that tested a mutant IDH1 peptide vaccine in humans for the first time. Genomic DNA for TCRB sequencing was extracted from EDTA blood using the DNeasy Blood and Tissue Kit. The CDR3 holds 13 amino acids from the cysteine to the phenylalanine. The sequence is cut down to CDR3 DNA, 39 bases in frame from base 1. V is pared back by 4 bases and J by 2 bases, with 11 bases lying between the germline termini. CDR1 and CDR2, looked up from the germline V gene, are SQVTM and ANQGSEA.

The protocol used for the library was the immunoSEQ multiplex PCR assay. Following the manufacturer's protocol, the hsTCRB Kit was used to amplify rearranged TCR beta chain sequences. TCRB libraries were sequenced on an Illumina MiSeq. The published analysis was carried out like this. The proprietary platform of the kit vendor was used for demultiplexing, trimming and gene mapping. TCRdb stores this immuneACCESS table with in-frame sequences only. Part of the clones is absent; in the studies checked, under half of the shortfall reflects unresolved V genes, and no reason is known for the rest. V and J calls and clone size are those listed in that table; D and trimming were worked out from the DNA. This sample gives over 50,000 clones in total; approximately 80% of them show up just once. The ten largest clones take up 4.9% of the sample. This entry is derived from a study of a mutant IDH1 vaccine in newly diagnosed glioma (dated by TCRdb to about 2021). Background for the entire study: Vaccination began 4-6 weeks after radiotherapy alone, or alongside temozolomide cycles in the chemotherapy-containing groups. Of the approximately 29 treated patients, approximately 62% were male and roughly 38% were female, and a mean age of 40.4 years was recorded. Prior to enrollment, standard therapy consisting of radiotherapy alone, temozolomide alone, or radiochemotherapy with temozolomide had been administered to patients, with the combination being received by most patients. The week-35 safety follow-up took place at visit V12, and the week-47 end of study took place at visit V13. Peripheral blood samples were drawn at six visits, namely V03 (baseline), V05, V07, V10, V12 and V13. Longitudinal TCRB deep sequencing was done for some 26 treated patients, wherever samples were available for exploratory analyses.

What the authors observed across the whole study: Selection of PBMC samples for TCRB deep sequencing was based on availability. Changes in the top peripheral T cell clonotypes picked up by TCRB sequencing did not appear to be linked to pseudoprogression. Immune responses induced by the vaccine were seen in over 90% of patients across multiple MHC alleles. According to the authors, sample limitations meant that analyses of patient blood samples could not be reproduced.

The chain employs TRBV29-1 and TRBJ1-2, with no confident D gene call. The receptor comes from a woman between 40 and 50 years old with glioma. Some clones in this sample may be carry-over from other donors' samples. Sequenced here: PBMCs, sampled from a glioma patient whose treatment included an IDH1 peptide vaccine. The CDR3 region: CSVGALGNYGYTF. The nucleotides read TGCAGCGTTGGGGCCCTCGGAAACTATGGCTACACCTTC.